This TCR beta chain was sequenced during a study of CD8 T cells in Susac syndrome. FACS was used to enrich TEMRA cells, whereas the CD8+ and CD4+ T cells were obtained by negative isolation. The CDR3 runs to 14 residues. V was pared by 3 bases and J by 6 bases, with 2 bases of the junction left unmatched. Per the germline V gene, CDR1 is KGHDR and CDR2 is SFDVKD. The authors reverse transcribed roughly 0.5 to 1 ug RNA with random hexamers. TCR beta CDR3 was amplified by immunoSEQ covering 54 Vbeta and 13 Jbeta. TCRdb analysed the immunoSEQ multiplex PCR reads with MiXCR anew, one entry per CDR3 protein. The repertoire holds some 300,000 distinct CDR3 sequences, with approximately 90% as singletons.

The source material was CD8+ T cells from PBMCs. J is TRBJ2-2 and V is TRBV24-1, with 8 bases lining up with TRBD1. This receptor was taken from a human donor with multiple sclerosis. Written as DNA, the CDR3 is TGTGCCACCAGTGATATCAGGGGGCCCGGGGAGCTGTTTTTT. Translating it yields CATSDIRGPGELFF.